Below, one TCR beta chain is given with its context. Its antigen is unknown. This CDR3 contains 14 residues. Trimming at V came to 3 bases and at J to 3 bases, leaving 5 bases not matched to a gene. Germline values: CDR1 KGHSH, CDR2 LQKENI. This sample is drawn from a study of radiotherapy plus CTLA-4 blockade in lung cancer. Whole-study context: Disease control was present in more than 25% of patients, and objective responses in about 18%. Notes on the study in general: Radiotherapy plus ipilimumab was followed by expansion in blood of tumor-derived TCR clones.

Profiling relied on immunoSEQ multiplex PCR, and the TCRdb table lists in-frame clones only, not all of them. The data show 30,000 to 50,000 clones, nearly 80% seen once. V usage is TRBV18 and J usage is TRBJ2-7, with 7 positions matching TRBD1. The receptor was isolated from a human donor with non-small cell lung cancer that progressed on radiotherapy plus ipilimumab. Sequences were derived from peripheral blood, sampled from a patient treated with radiotherapy plus ipilimumab. CDR3 protein: CASSPTRQGYEQYF. The CDR3, as DNA: TGTGCCAGCTCACCTACTAGACAGGGCTACGAGCAGTACTTC.